This T cell receptor (beta chain) was retrieved from a study of shared clonotypes between healthy human individuals. General study results and limits: The naive CD4 repertoires of several donors were compared, and about 5% of clonotypes were shared. Expectations were that clonotype sharing among donors would be affected by sequencing depth.

Naive CD8 cells comprised CD45RO-negative, CCR7-positively selected cells, excluding terminally differentiated effector memory CD45RA+ cells. Only in-frame clones appear in the TCRdb table, and some are missing; sequencing was by immunoSEQ multiplex PCR. The table has around 1.9 million clones, just under 95% seen once; the top ten hold less than 2%. V lost 3 bases and J lost 4, with 6 bases in between. Per germline, CDR1 MGHDK and CDR2 SYGVNS. The CDR3 runs 12 residues. Notes on this clone: The antigen remains unidentified.

The chain recombines TRBV25-1 with TRBJ1-2; the D is unclear. The source material was naive CD8+ T cells from PBMCs. The source is a man aged 18 to 29 in good health. Some clones in this sample may be carry-over from other donors' samples. The CDR3 region is CASSDVGYGYTF. Written as DNA, the CDR3 is TGTGCCAGCAGTGACGTAGGCTATGGCTACACCTTC.